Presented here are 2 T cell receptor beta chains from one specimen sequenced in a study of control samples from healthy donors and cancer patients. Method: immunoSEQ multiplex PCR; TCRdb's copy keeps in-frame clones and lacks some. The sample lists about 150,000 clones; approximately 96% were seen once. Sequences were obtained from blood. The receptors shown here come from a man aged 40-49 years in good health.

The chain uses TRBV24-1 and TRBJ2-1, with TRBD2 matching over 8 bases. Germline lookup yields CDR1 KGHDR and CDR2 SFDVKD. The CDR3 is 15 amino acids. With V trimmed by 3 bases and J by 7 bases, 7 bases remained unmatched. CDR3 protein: CATSDTAGGTNEQFF. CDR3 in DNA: TGTGCCACCAGTGATACCGCGGGGGGCACAAATGAGCAGTTCTTC.

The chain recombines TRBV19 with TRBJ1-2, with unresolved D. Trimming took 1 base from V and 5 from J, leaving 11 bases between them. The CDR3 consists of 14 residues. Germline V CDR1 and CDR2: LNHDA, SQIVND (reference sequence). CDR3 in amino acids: CASSIVSADYGYTF. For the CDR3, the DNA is TGTGCCAGTAGTATAGTTTCGGCAGATTATGGCTACACCTTC. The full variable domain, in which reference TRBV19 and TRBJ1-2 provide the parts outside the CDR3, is DGGITQSPKYLFRKEGQNVTLSCEQNLNHDAMYWYRQDPGQGLRLIYYSQIVNDFQKGDIAEGYSVSREKKESFPLTVTSAQKNPTAFYLCASSIVSADYGYTFGSGTRLTVV.